One sample yielded the 8 T cell receptor beta chains listed below, sequenced in a study of shared clonotypes between healthy human individuals. Profiling relied on immunoSEQ multiplex PCR, and the TCRdb table lists in-frame clones only, not all of them. The sample carries some 580,000 clones, around 97% recorded once. The specimen was naive CD4+ T cells sorted from blood. Subset defined: CD45RA+ positively selected. The source is a woman aged 30 to 39 in good health.

The chain employs TRBV18 and TRBJ2-7, with 8 bases aligning to TRBD1. V was clipped by 6 bases and J by 4 bases; unmatched bases: 20. In germline, CDR1 is KGHSH, CDR2 LQKENI. The CDR3 extends over 18 amino acids. The CDR3 is CASSAPQGAAEDAYEQYF. DNA of the CDR3: TGTGCCAGCTCGGCTCCTCAGGGGGCGGCGGAGGATGCATACGAGCAGTACTTC.

The rearrangement joins TRBV6-6 to TRBJ2-7, with D possibly TRBD1 on 6 matching bases. From germline, CDR1 is MNHNY and CDR2 SVGAGI (reference sequence). CDR3 length: 12 amino acids. V was shortened by 8 bases and J by 2 bases, with 10 bases between the two germline ends. In DNA, the CDR3 is TGTGCCAGCCGGGACACCGCCTACGAGCAGTACTTC. Its translation is CASRDTAYEQYF.

This chain's CDR3 is CASSFRGADTQYF. The CDR3, as DNA: TGTGCCAGCAGTTTCAGGGGTGCAGATACGCAGTATTTT. The rearrangement links TRBV28 to TRBJ2-3, with D possibly matching TRBD1 (6 bases). The CDR3 is 13 residues long. Germline V gives CDR1 MDHEN, CDR2 SYDVKM. The V and J ends lost 3 bases and 4 bases respectively, with 8 bases between them.

This chain uses TRBV7-7 with TRBJ2-1; 13 nucleotides match TRBD2. The trim removed 5 bases at V and 8 bases at J, leaving 6 bases unmatched. This CDR3 spans 15 amino acids. The germline V gene encodes CDR1 SSHAT and CDR2 FNYEAQ (reference sequence). The CDR3 here is CASSPGTSGADEQFF. CDR3 bases: TGTGCCAGCAGCCCCGGGACTAGCGGGGCCGATGAGCAGTTCTTC.

About this clone: Germline is not matched at one junction end, which may reflect a read error. V is TRBV7-9 and J is TRBJ1-3; 7 nucleotides agree with TRBD1. Germline V CDR1 and CDR2: SEHNR, FQNEAQ (reference sequence). The CDR3 extends over 14 amino acids. Here the CDR3 DNA reads TGTGCCAGCAACTTAGACAGGGTTGGAAACACCATATATTTT. Translation: CASNLDRVGNTIYF.

The chain combines TRBV15 with TRBJ2-1; the match to TRBD2 covers 10 bases. From germline, CDR1 is LNHNV and CDR2 YYDKDF (reference sequence). The CDR3 has 17 amino acids. V shed 0 bases and J 4 bases; nucleotides not matched to a gene: 6. The CDR3 region is CATSREAGLAEYNEQFF. In DNA form, the CDR3 reads TGTGCCACCAGCAGAGAGGCTGGACTAGCGGAGTACAATGAGCAGTTCTTC.

The genes are TRBV5-1 and TRBJ2-7; 7 positions match TRBD1. V gave up 3 bases and J gave up 3 bases; unmatched junction bases: 9. CDR1 SGHRS and CDR2 YFSETQ come from the germline V gene. The CDR3 is 15 residues long. The CDR3 bases are TGCGCCAGCAGCTCGGGACAGATCGAGAGCTACGAGCAGTACTTC. Amino acids: CASSSGQIESYEQYF.

Notes on this clone: Since the CDR3 does not end with the conserved phenylalanine or tryptophan, this likely comes from a read error. The DNA is omitted, as the CDR3 cannot be located on it reliably, and the CDR3 follows TCRdb's listing. The chain is built from TRBV19 and TRBJ1-1; the table calls TRBD1, which could not be checked here. The germline V gene encodes CDR1 LNHDA and CDR2 SQIVND (reference sequence). The CDR3 has 12 amino acids, counting both end residues. This CDR3 is CASSRTGRSLLL.